One sample yielded the 27 T cell receptor beta chains listed below, sequenced in a study of blood T cell repertoires in COVID-19. Sequencing was performed with immunoSEQ multiplex PCR; in TCRdb, only in-frame clones are kept and a portion is missing. Of about 300,000 clones listed, about nine tenths are singletons. The sequenced sample consisted of PBMCs or T cells enriched from blood (not recorded which). All receptors come from a man in his thirties or forties who had recovered from COVID-19.

This sequence joins TRBV15 and TRBJ1-5; 7 bases agree with TRBD1. Germline CDR1 reads LNHNV; CDR2 reads YYDKDF (reference sequence). This CDR3 is built from 14 residues. The V segment lost 4 bases and the J segment 5 bases; nucleotides outside the gene matches: 5. The DNA of the CDR3 is TGTGCCACCAGCATATACAGGGGCCATCAGCCCCAGCATTTT. Protein: CATSIYRGHQPQHF. Together with reference TRBV15 and TRBJ1-5, the CDR3 gives the full variable domain: DAMVIQNPRYQVTQFGKPVTLSCSQTLNHNVMYWYQQKSSQAPKLLFHYYDKDFNNEADTPDNFQSRRPNTSFCFLDIRSPGLGDTAMYLCATSIYRGHQPQHFGDGTRLSIL.

The V and J genes are TRBV7-9 and TRBJ2-3, with unresolved D. Germline CDR1 SEHNR, CDR2 FQNEAQ (reference sequence). The CDR3 sequence is 12 residues long. Trimming pared 1 base from V and 6 bases from J, leaving 5 bases between. In DNA, the CDR3 is TGTGCCAGCAGCTTAGTGCGGGATACGCAGTATTTT. It specifies CASSLVRDTQYF.

The V call is TRBV5-5, the J call TRBJ1-1, with D maybe TRBD1 (6 bases). Germline V gene sequence: CDR1 SGHKS, CDR2 YYEKEE (reference sequence). This CDR3 has 14 residues. Trimming pared 1 base from V and 7 bases from J, leaving 14 bases between. The CDR3 DNA reads as TGTGCCAGCAGCTTGCGCAGGGGCCCCTTTGAAGCTTTCTTT. Protein: CASSLRRGPFEAFF.

The rearrangement uses TRBV24-1 and TRBJ1-2; D is ambiguous. The CDR3 has 13 amino acids. The ends were cut back, 4 bases at V and 3 bases at J, with 8 bases in the middle. CDR1 is KGHDR, CDR2 SFDVKD, per germline. The CDR3 DNA reads TGTGCCACCAGTGAAGGCGGATACTATGGCTACACCTTC. Protein product: CATSEGGYYGYTF.

The chain couples TRBV5-1 to TRBJ1-4; 8 positions agree with TRBD1. V lost 0 bases and J lost 8; bases outside the gene matches: 3. This CDR3 contains 14 residues. Germline CDR1 and CDR2: SGHRS and YFSETQ. The CDR3 loop is CASSLGTGPEKLFF. As DNA, the CDR3 is TGCGCCAGCAGCTTGGGGACAGGGCCCGAAAAACTGTTTTTT.

This rearrangement joins TRBV6-5 to TRBJ1-6, with 7 bases that match TRBD1. Trimming took 6 bases from V and 7 from J; bases not matched to a gene: 9. The CDR3 spans 15 residues. Germline CDR1 MNHEY, CDR2 SVGAGI. CDR3 loop: CASRPGQERNSPLHF. DNA of the CDR3: TGTGCCAGCAGACCAGGACAGGAAAGGAATTCACCCCTCCACTTT.

The chain employs TRBV6-1 and TRBJ1-6; maybe TRBD1 (5 bases). The V end was cut by 3 bases, the J end by 4 bases, with 7 bases between. In germline, CDR1 is MNHNS, CDR2 SASEGT. This CDR3 spans 14 amino acids. As DNA, the CDR3 is TGTGCCAGCAGTGACAGGGCGTATAATTCACCCCTCCACTTT. Translated, it gives CASSDRAYNSPLHF.

The chain couples TRBV5-1 to TRBJ1-1, with 7 positions matching TRBD1. Germline trimming cut 6 bases from V and 3 bases from J; bases unmatched to any gene: 5. Germline lookup yields CDR1 SGHRS and CDR2 YFSETQ. CDR3 length: 13 residues. In DNA, the CDR3 is TGCGCCAGCAATAGAGACAGGGACACTGAAGCTTTCTTT. The encoded protein is CASNRDRDTEAFF.

The genes are TRBV7-9 and TRBJ1-4; 9 bases map to TRBD1. This CDR3 region has 15 residues. V shed 5 bases and J 5 bases; nucleotides not matched to a gene: 6. Germline loops: CDR1 SEHNR, CDR2 FQNEAQ (reference sequence). This CDR3 reads CASSRLGTGNEKLFF. Written as DNA, the CDR3 is TGTGCCAGCAGCCGCCTTGGGACAGGGAATGAAAAACTGTTTTTT.

This sequence joins TRBV10-1 and TRBJ2-1; maybe TRBD2 (6 bases). V was cut by 6 bases and J by 5 bases, with 17 bases left in between. The CDR3 has 15 amino acids. Germline CDR1 WNHNN, CDR2 SYGVQD (reference sequence). The CDR3: CASRKSGGNNNEQFF. The CDR3, as DNA: TGCGCCAGCAGAAAGTCCGGCGGGAACAACAATGAGCAGTTCTTC.

The chain recombines TRBV4-1 with TRBJ1-2; 9 bases fit TRBD1. The junction had 7 bases not matched to a gene; V was cut back by 4 bases and J by 4 bases. This CDR3 comprises 15 residues. Germline lookup yields CDR1 MGHRA and CDR2 YSYEKL. The CDR3 DNA sequence: TGCGCCAGCAGCCCGGGACAGGGAGGGGGCTATGGCTACACCTTC. Protein product: CASSPGQGGGYGYTF.

With respect to this clone: The junction shows a germline mismatch at one end, possibly a read error. The V call is TRBV7-7, the J call TRBJ2-2, with 9 bases matching TRBD2. In germline, CDR1 is SSHAT, CDR2 FNYEAQ (reference sequence). The CDR3 runs to 15 residues. CDR3 region: CASSLGGRASGELFF. Written as DNA, the CDR3 is TGTGCTAGCAGCCTCGGCGGGAGGGCCTCCGGGGAGCTGTTTTTT.

The genes are TRBV27 and TRBJ2-7; 7 bases are shared with TRBD1. There are 17 residues in the CDR3. CDR1 and CDR2 from the germline V gene are MNHEY and SMNVEV (reference sequence). V lost 5 bases, J lost 1 base, and 14 bases stayed unmatched. CDR3 bases: TGTGCCAGCAGTCTCCGGACAGGTGGTCCACAATCCTACGAGCAGTACTTC. Translating gives CASSLRTGGPQSYEQYF.

This clone was seen a few times. The chain employs TRBV11-3 and TRBJ2-3; no clear D gene. The CDR3 length is 12 residues. Germline loops: CDR1 SGHNT, CDR2 YENEEA. The V end lost 5 bases, the J end lost 8 bases, and 11 bases lay between the germline ends. The CDR3 sequence: CASSPRTGTQYF. The CDR3 DNA follows: TGTGCCAGCAGCCCCCGAACCGGTACGCAGTATTTT. The entire variable domain, with the rest obtained from reference TRBV11-3 and TRBJ2-3, is as follows: EAGVVQSPRYKIIEKKQPVAFWCNPISGHNTLYWYLQNLGQGPELLIRYENEEAVDDSQLPKDRFSAERLKGVDSTLKIQPAELGDSAVYLCASSPRTGTQYFGPGTRLTVL.

This clone appeared once. V is TRBV27 and J is TRBJ2-2; D possibly corresponds to TRBD1 (6 bases). The CDR3 has 16 amino acids. Germline-derived CDR1 and CDR2 are MNHEY and SMNVEV (reference sequence). V shed 3 bases and J shed 6 bases, with 17 bases lying between them. For the CDR3, the DNA is TGTGCCAGCAGTTTTCATGGCCCCACAGGGCCCGGGGAGCTGTTTTTT. It codes for CASSFHGPTGPGELFF.

The genes are TRBV30 and TRBJ2-5, with D perhaps matching TRBD1 (5 bases). Germline values: CDR1 GTSNPN, CDR2 SVGIG (reference sequence). V lost 5 bases and J 5 bases, leaving 18 bases between the germline ends. There are 14 residues in the CDR3. CDR3 bases: TGTGCCTGGGATCCGTCCCAGGGCATGGAGACCCAGTACTTC. Protein sequence: CAWDPSQGMETQYF.

In this sample, this clone turned up once. V gene TRBV30 combines with J gene TRBJ1-4; D unresolved. With 2 bases removed from V and 3 bases from J, the gap between germline ends came to 7 bases. Germline CDR1 is GTSNPN and CDR2 is SVGIG (reference sequence). The CDR3 has 13 residues. CDR3 DNA: TGTGCCTGGAGTAGAGGGTCTAATGAAAAACTGTTTTTT. It specifies CAWSRGSNEKLFF.

This chain connects TRBV6-5 to TRBJ2-1, with D hard to call. V was clipped by 2 bases and J by 6 bases, with 5 bases between them. This CDR3 region has 12 residues. The germline CDR1 and CDR2 sequences are MNHEY and SVGAGI. CDR3 nucleotides: TGTGCCAGCAGTTACGACATCAATGAGCAGTTCTTC. It translates to CASSYDINEQFF.

In regard to this clone: A read error may account for a junction end that differs from germline. This sequence joins TRBV7-7 and TRBJ2-1, with TRBD1 matching 9 bases. The CDR3 length is 15 residues. Germline V lookup: CDR1 SSHAT, CDR2 FNYEAQ (reference sequence). In nucleotides, the CDR3 is TGTGCTAGCAGCTCGGGACAGGGAGGCTACAATGAGCAGTTCTTC. Encoded protein: CASSSGQGGYNEQFF.

V and J are TRBV6-5 and TRBJ1-5, with 7 positions matching TRBD1. The CDR3 is 14 residues long. V gave up 8 bases and J gave up 0 bases; unmatched junction bases: 4. CDR1 is MNHEY, CDR2 SVGAGI, per germline. The CDR3: CASQGGNSNQPQHF. For the CDR3, the DNA is TGTGCCAGCCAGGGGGGAAATAGCAATCAGCCCCAGCATTTT.

V usage is TRBV5-1 and J usage is TRBJ2-1; 8 positions match TRBD2. The CDR3 is 17 residues long. J lost 4 bases, V lost 3 bases, and 12 bases had no gene match. Germline-derived CDR1 and CDR2 are SGHRS and YFSETQ. The CDR3 nucleotides are TGCGCCAGCAGCTGGGGCCGGGCTAGCGGGTTTTACAATGAGCAGTTCTTC. Residues: CASSWGRASGFYNEQFF.

V is TRBV30 and J is TRBJ1-1; the D gene is possibly TRBD1 (6 bases). Trimming took 1 base from V and 6 from J, leaving 6 bases between them. Germline V gives CDR1 GTSNPN, CDR2 SVGIG (reference sequence). The CDR3 is made up of 11 amino acids. This CDR3 reads CAWSGTAEAFF. CDR3 nucleotide sequence: TGTGCCTGGAGTGGGACAGCTGAAGCTTTCTTT.

This clone has a single count. The chain employs TRBV6-2 or TRBV6-3 and TRBJ2-4; 10 positions match TRBD2. There are 16 residues in the CDR3. Trimming at V came to 2 bases and at J to 4 bases, leaving 5 bases not matched to a gene. Germline V lookup: CDR1 MNHEY, CDR2 SVGEGT. The CDR3 nucleotides read TGTGCCAGCAGTTACGAATGGACTAGCGGAAAAAACATTCAGTACTTC. Encoded protein: CASSYEWTSGKNIQYF.

The gene calls are TRBV29-1 and TRBJ2-3, with a tentative D call TRBD1 (6 bases). Trimming removed 5 bases from V and 1 base from J, with 19 bases in between. Germline CDR1 reads SQVTM; CDR2 reads ANQGSEA. The CDR3 extends over 16 amino acids. CDR3 DNA: TGCAGCGTTAACGACAGGTCCCTTGGAGGCACAGATACGCAGTATTTT. This encodes CSVNDRSLGGTDTQYF.

The rearrangement links TRBV28 to TRBJ1-3; D may be TRBD1 (6 bases). The CDR3 is made up of 15 amino acids. Trimming shortened V by 3 bases and J by 2 bases, and 11 bases separated the two germline ends. Germline values: CDR1 MDHEN, CDR2 SYDVKM. This chain's CDR3 is CASSFRGGPGNTIYF. CDR3 bases: TGTGCCAGCAGTTTCCGGGGGGGGCCTGGAAACACCATATATTTT.

The J gene is TRBJ1-6, the V gene TRBV15; D not resolved. The CDR3 loop spans 13 amino acids. Germline CDR1 reads LNHNV; CDR2 reads YYDKDF (reference sequence). V lost 4 bases and J 7 bases, leaving 8 bases between the germline ends. The CDR3 loop reads CATSIAGNSPLHF. CDR3 in DNA: TGTGCCACCAGCATTGCGGGAAATTCACCCCTCCACTTT.

This clone was seen only once. The chain joins TRBV7-8 to TRBJ2-3; TRBD2 agrees at 16 bases. The V segment lost 5 bases and the J segment 5 bases; nucleotides outside the gene matches: 10. Germline V lookup: CDR1 SGHVS, CDR2 FQNEAQ. This CDR3 contains 18 residues. The DNA of the CDR3 is TGTGCCAGCAGCCCGGGACTAGCGGGAGGGCCCTTTGGAGATACGCAGTATTTT. Amino acids: CASSPGLAGGPFGDTQYF.